Listed here are 3 T cell receptor beta chains from one sample, sequenced in a study of shared clonotypes between healthy human individuals. TCRdb's copy holds only in-frame clones and misses some; the assay was immunoSEQ multiplex PCR. This sample has roughly 1.4 million clones, with approximately 98.5% found just once. Sequences were obtained from naive CD4+ T cells sorted from blood. Subset denoted: CD45RA+ positively selected. The receptors come from a man under 40 in good health.

The table lists this clone with a count of one. The V gene is TRBV6-1, the J gene TRBJ1-2; possible D gene TRBD1, 6 bases. Per germline, CDR1 MNHNS and CDR2 SASEGT. V lost 3 bases, J lost 2 bases, and 10 bases lay in between. The length of the CDR3 is 14 residues. The chain's CDR3 is CASSDYQGNYGYTF. The CDR3 bases are TGTGCCAGCAGTGACTACCAGGGGAACTATGGCTACACCTTC.

A note on this clone: Other DNA sequences in the sample encode the same CDR3. The rearrangement uses TRBV5-1 and TRBJ2-7; D call uncertain. This CDR3 region has 13 residues. Per the germline V gene, CDR1 is SGHRS and CDR2 is YFSETQ. V shed 3 bases and J shed 1 base, with 8 bases lying between them. The CDR3 loop reads CASSSLSSYEQYF. The CDR3 bases are TGCGCCAGCAGCTCTCTCAGTTCCTACGAGCAGTACTTC.

V usage is TRBV27 and J usage is TRBJ2-1; no firm D call. Germline V gene lookup returns CDR1 MNHEY and CDR2 SMNVEV (reference sequence). V was trimmed by 6 bases and J by 7 bases, leaving 13 bases between them. The CDR3 runs 13 residues. CDR3 loop: CASSPPQVNEQFF. CDR3 bases: TGTGCCAGCAGCCCCCCCCAAGTGAATGAGCAGTTCTTC.